The 12 T cell receptor beta chains in this list originate from one sample, sequenced in a study of OX40 agonist ivuxolimab in advanced cancers. Method: immunoSEQ multiplex PCR; TCRdb's copy keeps in-frame clones and lacks some. The sample yields under 90,000 clones, roughly nine tenths seen once. The sample in question was CD4+ or CD8+ T cells sorted from blood, obtained in a trial of the OX40 agonist ivuxolimab. The receptors come from an adult with an advanced solid tumor such as melanoma, head and neck, liver or kidney cancer.

CDR3 in amino acids: CASSRGKPNEQFF. The CDR3 DNA is TGTGCCAGCAGTCGTGGGAAGCCCAATGAGCAGTTCTTC. The rearrangement links TRBV5-4 to TRBJ2-1; D remains unclear. The CDR3 runs 13 residues. Per the germline V gene, CDR1 is SGHNT and CDR2 is YYREEE (reference sequence). The V and J ends lost 5 bases and 6 bases respectively, with 12 bases between them.

The rearrangement links TRBV30 to TRBJ1-3, with 8 nucleotides matching TRBD1. This CDR3 contains 14 residues. Germline assignment: CDR1 GTSNPN and CDR2 SVGIG (reference sequence). The ends lost 1 base at V and 5 bases at J; junction bases unmatched: 4. The chain's CDR3 is CAWSAQGARNTIYF. The CDR3 bases are TGTGCCTGGAGTGCGCAGGGGGCGAGAAACACCATATATTTT.

In its sample, this clone was seen a few times. The chain joins TRBV4-2 to TRBJ1-5, with D possibly matching TRBD1 (6 bases). The CDR3 spans 14 residues. The V gene's germline CDR1 is LGHNA and CDR2 YNFKEQ. Between the trimmed V and J ends, which lost 7 bases and 7 bases, there was a span of 17 bases. The CDR3 spells CASTQDSSYQPQHF. The CDR3 nucleotides read TGTGCCAGCACCCAGGACAGTTCCTACCAGCCCCAGCATTTT.

V gene TRBV5-6 combines with J gene TRBJ1-1; 8 nucleotides match TRBD1. The J segment lost 3 bases and the V segment lost 4 bases, leaving 11 bases of the junction unmatched. The CDR3 has 16 amino acids. Germline lookup yields CDR1 SGHDT and CDR2 YYEEEE. As DNA, the CDR3 is TGTGCCAGCAGCCCGGTAACAGGGGGGCGAGACACTGAAGCTTTCTTT. Translating gives CASSPVTGGRDTEAFF. Supplemented by reference TRBV5-6 and TRBJ1-1, the full variable domain reads DAGVTQSPTHLIKTRGQQVTLRCSPKSGHDTVSWYQQALGQGPQFIFQYYEEEERQRGNFPDRFSGHQFPNYSSELNVNALLLGDSALYLCASSPVTGGRDTEAFFGQGTRLTVV.

The J gene is TRBJ2-2, the V gene TRBV5-1; a possible D gene is TRBD2 (6 bases). Germline V gene data show CDR1 as SGHRS and CDR2 as YFSETQ. Trimming stripped 0 bases from V and 7 bases from J, with 13 bases between. CDR3 size: 15 residues. The CDR3 sequence: CASSLDLANGGELFF. CDR3 coding DNA: TGCGCCAGCAGCTTGGACCTAGCGAATGGCGGGGAGCTGTTTTTT.

This chain links TRBV6-6 with TRBJ2-1; D is undetermined. CDR3 length: 11 amino acids. The V and J ends lost 6 bases and 10 bases respectively, with 10 bases between them. CDR1 is MNHNY and CDR2 is SVGAGI in the germline V gene (reference sequence). This chain's CDR3 is CASSRTEEQFF. The CDR3 coding sequence is TGTGCCAGCAGCCGGACGGAAGAGCAGTTCTTC.

The V call is TRBV19, the J call TRBJ2-2, with D perhaps matching TRBD2 (6 bases). CDR1 LNHDA and CDR2 SQIVND come from the germline V gene (reference sequence). Trimming shortened V by 4 bases and J by 5 bases, and 20 bases separated the two germline ends. This CDR3 is built from 17 residues. The CDR3 sequence is CASSTVVGGGRTGELFF. The CDR3 DNA follows: TGTGCCAGTAGTACCGTGGTTGGGGGTGGGAGGACCGGGGAGCTGTTTTTT.

This sequence joins TRBV11-2 and TRBJ2-3; D uncertain. The CDR3 contains 13 residues. Germline CDR1 and CDR2: SGHAT and FQNNGV. V was clipped by 3 bases and J by 1 base, with 5 bases between them. CDR3 bases: TGTGCCAGCAGCTTGGCGGGCACAGATACGCAGTATTTT. Translation gives CASSLAGTDTQYF.

The chain recombines TRBV5-1 with TRBJ2-2; the D is unclear. Germline CDR1 reads SGHRS; CDR2 reads YFSETQ. The V end lost 5 bases, the J end lost 2 bases, and 13 bases lay between the germline ends. The CDR3 spans 15 residues. This CDR3 reads CASRPGWENTGELFF. CDR3 nucleotides: TGCGCCAGCAGACCAGGCTGGGAAAACACCGGGGAGCTGTTTTTT.

This clone was detected only a few times. This chain uses TRBV5-4 with TRBJ2-2; 13 bases are a match to TRBD2. Germline values: CDR1 SGHNT, CDR2 YYREEE (reference sequence). V lost 5 bases and J lost 0; bases outside the gene matches: 4. This CDR3 has 17 amino acids. The CDR3 region is CASSPGLAGANTGELFF. DNA for the CDR3: TGTGCCAGCAGTCCCGGACTAGCGGGGGCGAACACCGGGGAGCTGTTTTTT.

This chain uses TRBV2 with TRBJ2-3, with 7 bases that match TRBD1. J was trimmed by 6 bases and V by 1 base; bases with no gene match: 4. CDR1 is SNHLY, CDR2 FYNNEI, per germline. This CDR3 has 14 amino acids. CDR3 sequence reads: CASSEVTGVDTQYF. The CDR3 DNA is TGTGCCAGCAGTGAAGTAACAGGGGTCGATACGCAGTATTTT.

The chain recombines TRBV7-9 with TRBJ2-7, with D maybe TRBD1 (6 bases). Trimming pared 7 bases from V and 2 bases from J, leaving 18 bases between. Germline CDR1 is SEHNR and CDR2 is FQNEAQ (reference sequence). CDR3 length: 15 amino acids. In DNA form, the CDR3 reads TGTGCCAGCATCCTAGAAGGGGGTCAAGCCTACGAGCAGTACTTC. This encodes CASILEGGQAYEQYF.